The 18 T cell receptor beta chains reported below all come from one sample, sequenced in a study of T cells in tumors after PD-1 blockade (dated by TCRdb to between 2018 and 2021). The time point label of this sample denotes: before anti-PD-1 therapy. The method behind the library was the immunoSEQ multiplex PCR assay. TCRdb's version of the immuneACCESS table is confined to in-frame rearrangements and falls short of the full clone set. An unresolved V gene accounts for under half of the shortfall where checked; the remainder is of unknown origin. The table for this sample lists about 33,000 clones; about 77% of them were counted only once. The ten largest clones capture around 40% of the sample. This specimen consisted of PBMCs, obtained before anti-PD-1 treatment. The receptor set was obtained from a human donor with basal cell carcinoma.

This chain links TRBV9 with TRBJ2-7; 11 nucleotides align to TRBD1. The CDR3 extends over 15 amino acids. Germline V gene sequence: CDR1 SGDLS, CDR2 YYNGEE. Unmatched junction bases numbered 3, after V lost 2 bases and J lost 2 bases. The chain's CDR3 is CASSVGQGATYEQYF. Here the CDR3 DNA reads TGTGCCAGCAGCGTTGGACAGGGGGCTACCTACGAGCAGTACTTC.

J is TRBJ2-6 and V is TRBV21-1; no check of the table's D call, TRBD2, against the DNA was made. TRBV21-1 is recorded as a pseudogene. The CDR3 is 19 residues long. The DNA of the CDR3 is TGTGCCAGCAGCGTTCCGACTAGCGGGAATAGCTCTGGGGCCAACGTCCTGACTTTC. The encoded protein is CASSVPTSGNSSGANVLTF.

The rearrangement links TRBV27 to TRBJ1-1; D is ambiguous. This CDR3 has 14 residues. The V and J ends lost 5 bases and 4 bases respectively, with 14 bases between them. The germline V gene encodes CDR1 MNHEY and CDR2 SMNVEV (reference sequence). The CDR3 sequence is CASSAIRAPTEAFF. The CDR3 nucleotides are TGTGCCAGCAGTGCTATCCGGGCGCCCACTGAAGCTTTCTTT.

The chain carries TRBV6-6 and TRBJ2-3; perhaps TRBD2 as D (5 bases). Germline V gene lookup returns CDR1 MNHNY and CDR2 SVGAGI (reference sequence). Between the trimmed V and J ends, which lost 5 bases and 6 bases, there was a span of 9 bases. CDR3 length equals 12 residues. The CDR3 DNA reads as TGTGCCAGCAGTCCTGGGGAGGATACGCAGTATTTT. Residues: CASSPGEDTQYF.

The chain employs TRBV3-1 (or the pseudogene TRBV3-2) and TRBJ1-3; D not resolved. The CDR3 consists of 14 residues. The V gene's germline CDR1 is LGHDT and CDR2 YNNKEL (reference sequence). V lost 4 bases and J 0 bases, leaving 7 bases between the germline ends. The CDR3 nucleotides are TGTGCCAGCAGCCCCGGGAGCTCTGGAAACACCATATATTTT. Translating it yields CASSPGSSGNTIYF.

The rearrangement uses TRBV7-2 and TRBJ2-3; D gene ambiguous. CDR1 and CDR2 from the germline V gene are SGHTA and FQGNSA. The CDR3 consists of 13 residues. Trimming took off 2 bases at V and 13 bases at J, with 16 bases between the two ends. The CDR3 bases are TGTGCCAGCAGCTTACGGAGTGACGATAGCAAGTATTTT. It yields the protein CASSLRSDDSKYF. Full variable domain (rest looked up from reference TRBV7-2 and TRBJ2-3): GAGVSQSPSNKVTEKGKDVELRCDPISGHTALYWYRQSLGQGLEFLIYFQGNSAPDKSGLPSDRFSAERTGGSVSTLTIQRTQQEDSAVYLCASSLRSDDSKYFGPGTRLTVL.

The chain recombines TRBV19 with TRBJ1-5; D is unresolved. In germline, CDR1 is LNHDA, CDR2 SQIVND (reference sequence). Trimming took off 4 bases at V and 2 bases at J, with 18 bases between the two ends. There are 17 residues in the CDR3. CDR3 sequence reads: CASSTPRTVRGNQPQHF. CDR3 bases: TGTGCCAGTAGTACACCACGGACCGTTCGGGGCAATCAGCCCCAGCATTTT. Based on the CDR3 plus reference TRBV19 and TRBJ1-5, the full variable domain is DGGITQSPKYLFRKEGQNVTLSCEQNLNHDAMYWYRQDPGQGLRLIYYSQIVNDFQKGDIAEGYSVSREKKESFPLTVTSAQKNPTAFYLCASSTPRTVRGNQPQHFGDGTRLSIL.

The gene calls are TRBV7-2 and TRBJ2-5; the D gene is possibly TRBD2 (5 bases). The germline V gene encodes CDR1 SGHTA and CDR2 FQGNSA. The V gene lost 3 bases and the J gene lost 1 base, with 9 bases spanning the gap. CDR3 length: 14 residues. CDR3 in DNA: TGTGCCAGCAGCTTCCGGGGTGCCCAAGAGACCCAGTACTTC. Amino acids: CASSFRGAQETQYF.

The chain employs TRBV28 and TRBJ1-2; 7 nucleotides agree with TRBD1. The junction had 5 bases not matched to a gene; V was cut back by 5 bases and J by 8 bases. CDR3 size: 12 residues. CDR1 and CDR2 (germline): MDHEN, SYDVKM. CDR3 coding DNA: TGTGCCAGCAGTGACAGGGTTGGCGGCTACACCTTC. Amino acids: CASSDRVGGYTF.

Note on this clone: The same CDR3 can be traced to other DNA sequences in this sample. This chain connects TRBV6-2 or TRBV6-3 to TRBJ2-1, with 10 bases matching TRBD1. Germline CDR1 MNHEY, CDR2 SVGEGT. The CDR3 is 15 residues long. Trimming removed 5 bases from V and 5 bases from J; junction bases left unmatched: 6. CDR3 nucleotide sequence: TGTGCCAGCAGTCAGGGACAGGGGCGAAACAATGAGCAGTTCTTC. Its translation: CASSQGQGRNNEQFF.

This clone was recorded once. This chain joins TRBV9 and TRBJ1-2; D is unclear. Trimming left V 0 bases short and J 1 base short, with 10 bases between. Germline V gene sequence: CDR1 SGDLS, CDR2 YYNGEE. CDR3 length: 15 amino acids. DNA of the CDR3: TGTGCCAGCAGCGTAGGTGCAGAAAGTAACTATGGCTACACCTTC. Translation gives CASSVGAESNYGYTF.

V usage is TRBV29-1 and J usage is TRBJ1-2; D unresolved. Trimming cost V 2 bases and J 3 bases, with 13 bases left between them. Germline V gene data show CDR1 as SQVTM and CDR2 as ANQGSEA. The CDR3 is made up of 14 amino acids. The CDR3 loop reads CSVEPLEYYYGYTF. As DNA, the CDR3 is TGCAGCGTTGAACCGTTGGAGTACTACTATGGCTACACCTTC.

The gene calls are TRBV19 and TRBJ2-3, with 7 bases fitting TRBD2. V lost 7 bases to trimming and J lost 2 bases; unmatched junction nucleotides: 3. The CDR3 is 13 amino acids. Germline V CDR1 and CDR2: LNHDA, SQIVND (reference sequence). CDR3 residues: CASTSGYTDTQYF. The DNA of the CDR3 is TGTGCCAGTACTAGCGGATACACAGATACGCAGTATTTT.

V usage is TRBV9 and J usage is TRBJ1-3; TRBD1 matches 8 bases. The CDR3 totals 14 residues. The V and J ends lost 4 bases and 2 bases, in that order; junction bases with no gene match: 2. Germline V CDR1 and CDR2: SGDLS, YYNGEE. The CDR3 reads CASSLTGAGNTIYF. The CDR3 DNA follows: TGTGCCAGCAGCCTGACAGGGGCTGGAAACACCATATATTTT.

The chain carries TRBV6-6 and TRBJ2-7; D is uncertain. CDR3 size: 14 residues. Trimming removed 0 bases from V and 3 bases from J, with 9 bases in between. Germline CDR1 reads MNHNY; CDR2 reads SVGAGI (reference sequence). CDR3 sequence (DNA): TGTGCCAGCAGTTACTCCCTAGAAGGCTACGAGCAGTACTTC. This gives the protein CASSYSLEGYEQYF.

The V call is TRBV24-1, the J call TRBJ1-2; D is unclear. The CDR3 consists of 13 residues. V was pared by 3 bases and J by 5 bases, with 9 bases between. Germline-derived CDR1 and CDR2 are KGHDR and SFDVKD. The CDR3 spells CATSDPPLYGYTF. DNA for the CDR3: TGTGCCACCAGTGATCCCCCTTTATATGGCTACACCTTC.

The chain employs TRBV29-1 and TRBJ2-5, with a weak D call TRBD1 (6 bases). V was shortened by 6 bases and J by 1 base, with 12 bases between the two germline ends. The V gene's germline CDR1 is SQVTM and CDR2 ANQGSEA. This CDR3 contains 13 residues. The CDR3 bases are TGCAGCGTAAACCTGGGGGCCCAAGAGACCCAGTACTTC. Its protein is CSVNLGAQETQYF. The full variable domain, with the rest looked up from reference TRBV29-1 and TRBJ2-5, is SAVISQKPSRDICQRGTSLTIQCQVDSQVTMMFWYRQQPGQSLTLIATANQGSEATYESGFVIDKFPISRPNLTFSTLTVSNMSPEDSSIYLCSVNLGAQETQYFGPGTRLLVL.

The chain's CDR3 is CSAGQGDRPYNEQFF. The DNA for the CDR3 is TGCAGCGCAGGTCAAGGGGACAGACCCTACAATGAGCAGTTCTTC. The chain has TRBV29-1 and TRBJ2-1; TRBD1 matches at 7 bases. The V and J ends lost 7 bases and 2 bases, in that order; junction bases with no gene match: 11. Germline V gene sequence: CDR1 SQVTM, CDR2 ANQGSEA. This CDR3 is built from 15 residues.